This passage covers 24 T cell receptor beta chains from one sample sequenced in a study of blood T cell repertoires in COVID-19. Generated by immunoSEQ multiplex PCR, the TCRdb table keeps only in-frame clones and is missing some. This sample yields 85,000 to 90,000 clones, of which roughly four fifths are seen a single time; approximately 1.2% belongs to the top ten. Source material: peripheral blood. All receptors come from an elderly woman with acute or convalescent COVID-19.

This clone has a handful of counts. Other DNA variants within this sample encode the same CDR3. The gene calls are TRBV20-1 and TRBJ2-1; D may be TRBD2 (6 bases). Trimming removed 3 bases from V and 1 base from J, with 10 bases in between. CDR3 length: 14 amino acids. Germline V lookup: CDR1 DFQATT, CDR2 SNEGSKA (reference sequence). The CDR3 region is CSASSGSSYNEQFF. CDR3 sequence (DNA): TGCAGTGCTAGTTCCGGGAGTTCCTACAATGAGCAGTTCTTC.

This chain's CDR3 is CAISAGAGRNYGYTF. The CDR3 DNA sequence: TGTGCCATCAGTGCCGGGGCGGGGCGGAACTATGGCTACACCTTC. The V and J genes are TRBV10-3 and TRBJ1-2; D is perhaps TRBD1 (5 bases). CDR1 and CDR2 (germline): ENHRY, SYGVKD. This CDR3 contains 15 residues. Trimming took off 4 bases at V and 2 bases at J, with 14 bases between the two ends.

The chain's CDR3 is CAISEASGRFYEQYF. The CDR3 DNA reads as TGTGCCATCAGTGAAGCTAGCGGGAGGTTCTACGAGCAGTACTTC. The chain employs TRBV10-3 and TRBJ2-7, with 11 bases lining up with TRBD2. With V trimmed by 3 bases and J by 3 bases, 4 bases remained unmatched. The CDR3 spans 15 residues. Germline values: CDR1 ENHRY, CDR2 SYGVKD.

This clone has just a few counts. This chain connects TRBV19 to TRBJ1-5, with D possibly being TRBD1 (6 bases). The germline V and J ends were trimmed by 5 bases and 3 bases, with 11 bases remaining between them. There are 14 residues in the CDR3. In germline, CDR1 is LNHDA, CDR2 SQIVND (reference sequence). CDR3 protein: CASSLDSYNQPQHF. The CDR3 DNA reads TGTGCCAGTAGTTTGGACAGCTACAATCAGCCCCAGCATTTT.

This chain joins TRBV7-4 and TRBJ1-1; no clear D. The V end lost 5 bases, the J end lost 1 base, and 8 bases lay between the germline ends. The CDR3 is made up of 13 amino acids. Germline CDR1 is SGHVT and CDR2 is SQSDAQ. CDR3 loop: CASSSQANTEAFF. In nucleotides, the CDR3 is TGTGCCAGCAGCAGCCAGGCGAACACTGAAGCTTTCTTT.

In the case of this clone: One end of the junction is discordant with germline, which a read error may explain. The V gene is TRBV6-1, the J gene TRBJ2-3, with 9 nucleotides matching TRBD2. Germline V gives CDR1 MNHNS, CDR2 SASEGT. The CDR3 consists of 15 residues. CDR3 DNA: TGTGCCAGCAGCGAAGGGGGCGGGGGGGCAGATACGCAGTATTTT. Translating gives CASSEGGGGADTQYF.

The chain combines TRBV5-1 with TRBJ1-2; D perhaps matches TRBD1 (5 bases). This CDR3 has 15 amino acids. CDR1 and CDR2 (germline): SGHRS, YFSETQ. The ends were cut back, 6 bases at V and 3 bases at J, with 18 bases in the middle. The DNA for the CDR3 is TGCGCCAGCACGGCAGGGATGGGTCGAGACTATGGCTACACCTTC. Its protein is CASTAGMGRDYGYTF.

Written as DNA, the CDR3 is TGCGCCAGCACCCTGGTCGCGGGGAGGGGTGGCGAGCAGTACTTC. Protein product: CASTLVAGRGGEQYF. V and J are TRBV5-1 and TRBJ2-7; 7 bases are a match to TRBD2. Germline lookup yields CDR1 SGHRS and CDR2 YFSETQ. CDR3 length: 15 amino acids. V lost 6 bases to trimming and J lost 6 bases; unmatched junction nucleotides: 15.

The CDR3 spells CAGGGQPQHF. CDR3 in DNA: TGTGCCGGGGGAGGTCAGCCCCAGCATTTT. The chain couples TRBV19 to TRBJ1-5; a possible D gene is TRBD1 (5 bases). V lost 11 bases and J lost 6, with 8 bases in between. The CDR3 is made up of 10 amino acids. CDR1 and CDR2 (germline): LNHDA, SQIVND (reference sequence).

The V gene is TRBV19, the J gene TRBJ1-2; no clear D. V lost 3 bases and J lost 4, with 12 bases in between. The germline V gene has CDR1 LNHDA and CDR2 SQIVND (reference sequence). The CDR3 contains 14 residues. CDR3 residues: CASSISTLPYGYTF. In nucleotides, the CDR3 is TGTGCCAGTAGTATTTCGACACTTCCCTATGGCTACACCTTC.

The chain joins TRBV28 to TRBJ2-2; TRBD1 agrees at 7 bases. From germline, CDR1 is MDHEN and CDR2 SYDVKM. The CDR3 is 16 residues long. V shed 2 bases and J 5 bases; nucleotides not matched to a gene: 8. The CDR3 spells CASSLGRDRMTGELFF. Written as DNA, the CDR3 is TGTGCCAGCAGTTTAGGTAGGGACAGAATGACCGGGGAGCTGTTTTTT.

The chain links TRBV3-1 (or the pseudogene TRBV3-2) to TRBJ1-2, with 7 bases matching TRBD1. This CDR3 comprises 15 residues. The V gene end was trimmed by 1 base and the J gene end by 8 bases; junction bases not matched to a gene: 10. CDR1 and CDR2 (germline): LGHDT, YNNKEL (reference sequence). The CDR3 DNA is TGTGCCAGCAGCCAAGTCCTGGACAGGTCATACGGCTACACCTTC. This gives the protein CASSQVLDRSYGYTF.

This rearrangement joins TRBV3-1 (or the pseudogene TRBV3-2) to TRBJ1-6, with 8 bases identical to TRBD1. The germline gives CDR1 LGHDT, CDR2 YNNKEL (reference sequence). The CDR3 consists of 15 residues. J was trimmed by 10 bases and V by 6 bases; bases with no gene match: 11. CDR3 nucleotides: TGTGCCAGCAGTTCTACAGGGGGACAAGGGTCACCCCTCCACTTT. Its translation: CASSSTGGQGSPLHF.

This clone appeared a few times. This chain connects TRBV6-5 to TRBJ1-2; D is uncertain. The CDR3 is made up of 14 amino acids. Trimming stripped 0 bases from V and 8 bases from J, with 13 bases between. CDR1 is MNHEY, CDR2 SVGAGI, per germline. The CDR3 nucleotides read TGTGCCAGCAGTTACTCCGGCCCAAGCGGGGGCTACACCTTC. Amino acids: CASSYSGPSGGYTF.

In this sample, this clone turned up once. The V and J genes are TRBV6-5 and TRBJ2-7; 9 bases agree with TRBD2. J lost 1 base, V lost 5 bases, and 6 bases had no gene match. The CDR3 is 15 residues long. Germline V gene data show CDR1 as MNHEY and CDR2 as SVGAGI. The CDR3 DNA follows: TGTGCCAGCAGTCCTAGCGGGACGTTATCCTACGAGCAGTACTTC. Encoded protein: CASSPSGTLSYEQYF.

This clone appeared once. The chain has TRBV10-3 and TRBJ2-1; D might be TRBD2 (5 bases). Trimming took 2 bases from V and 7 from J, leaving 12 bases between them. The CDR3 spans 14 residues. Germline loops: CDR1 ENHRY, CDR2 SYGVKD. The CDR3 region has the DNA TGTGCCATCAGTGAGGGAGTACGAGGGAATGAGCAGTTCTTC. Translating gives CAISEGVRGNEQFF.

The rearrangement joins TRBV19 to TRBJ2-7, with a weak D call TRBD1 (5 bases). The germline V gene encodes CDR1 LNHDA and CDR2 SQIVND (reference sequence). The CDR3 is made up of 13 amino acids. Trimming pared 9 bases from V and 1 base from J, leaving 13 bases between. In DNA form, the CDR3 reads TGTGCCAGCCGAGGCAGGGTTTCCTACGAGCAGTACTTC. It yields the protein CASRGRVSYEQYF.

This clone has a handful of counts. The chain couples TRBV28 to TRBJ2-3; D is unresolved. V gave up 2 bases and J gave up 2 bases, with 5 bases separating them. The CDR3 sequence is 13 residues long. Germline V gene data show CDR1 as MDHEN and CDR2 as SYDVKM. The CDR3 spells CASSLESTDTQYF. The CDR3 nucleotides read TGTGCCAGCAGTTTAGAGTCCACAGATACGCAGTATTTT.

The genes are TRBV19 and TRBJ1-1, with no clear D. The CDR3 covers 14 residues. V lost 4 bases to trimming and J lost 1 base, with 10 bases between them. Per germline, CDR1 LNHDA and CDR2 SQIVND (reference sequence). In DNA form, the CDR3 reads TGTGCCAGTAGTAGCCCCCAGGCGAACACTGAAGCTTTCTTT. This translates into CASSSPQANTEAFF.

This sequence joins TRBV4-1 and TRBJ1-1, with D unclear. CDR1 and CDR2 (germline): MGHRA, YSYEKL. V lost 0 bases to trimming and J lost 1 base, with 6 bases between them. There are 14 residues in the CDR3. The CDR3 reads CASSQEWQNTEAFF. The CDR3, as DNA: TGCGCCAGCAGCCAAGAATGGCAGAACACTGAAGCTTTCTTT.

The chain couples TRBV6-5 to TRBJ1-1; D perhaps matches TRBD1 (6 bases). Trimming cost V 6 bases and J 5 bases, with 16 bases left between them. The CDR3 sequence is 14 residues long. Germline CDR1 MNHEY, CDR2 SVGAGI. The CDR3 DNA reads as TGTGCCAGCAGGCAGGGGATTATGGGGACTGAAGCTTTCTTT. It is translated as CASRQGIMGTEAFF.

The chain carries TRBV4-1 and TRBJ1-2, with 9 bases lining up with TRBD1. J lost 4 bases, V lost 2 bases, and 5 bases had no gene match. Germline V CDR1 and CDR2: MGHRA, YSYEKL. The CDR3 has 15 residues. This chain's CDR3 is CASSQSTGGSYGYTF. CDR3 bases: TGCGCCAGCAGCCAATCTACAGGGGGCAGCTATGGCTACACCTTC.

This chain connects TRBV5-6 to TRBJ2-1, with 8 bases lining up with TRBD1. Germline V CDR1 and CDR2: SGHDT, YYEEEE. The CDR3 is 15 amino acids. The V gene end was trimmed by 3 bases and the J gene end by 7 bases; junction bases not matched to a gene: 9. In nucleotides, the CDR3 is TGTGCCAGCAGCTGGGACAGGTCCCTTAGGAATGAGCAGTTCTTC. It is translated as CASSWDRSLRNEQFF.

This clone was seen more than once but under ten times. This rearrangement joins TRBV6-5 to TRBJ2-2; D unclear. Trimming took 4 bases from V and 0 from J, leaving 9 bases between them. This CDR3 contains 15 residues. Germline CDR1 is MNHEY and CDR2 is SVGAGI. The CDR3: CASSSAYANTGELFF. The CDR3 coding sequence is TGTGCCAGCAGTTCTGCGTACGCGAACACCGGGGAGCTGTTTTTT.